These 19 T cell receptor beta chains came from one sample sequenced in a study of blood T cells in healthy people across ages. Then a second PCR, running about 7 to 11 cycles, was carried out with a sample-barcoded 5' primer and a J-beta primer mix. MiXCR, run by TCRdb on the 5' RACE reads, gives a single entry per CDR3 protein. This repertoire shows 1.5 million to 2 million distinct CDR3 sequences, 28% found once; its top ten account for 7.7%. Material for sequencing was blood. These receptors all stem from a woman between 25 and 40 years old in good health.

The CDR3: CASAESGANVLTF. The CDR3 nucleotides read TGTGCCAGCGCCGAGTCTGGGGCCAACGTCCTGACTTTC. The V call is TRBV18, the J call TRBJ2-6; no firm D call. CDR1 is KGHSH, CDR2 LQKENI, per germline. Trimming cost V 8 bases and J 1 base, with 6 bases left between them. CDR3 length: 13 amino acids.

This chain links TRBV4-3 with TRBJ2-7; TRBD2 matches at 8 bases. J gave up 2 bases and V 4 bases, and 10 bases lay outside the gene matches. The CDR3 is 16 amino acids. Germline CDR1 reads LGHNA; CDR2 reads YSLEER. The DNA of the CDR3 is TGCGCCAGCAGCCCCTCTCCGGGGGGGGCCACCTACGAGCAGTACTTC. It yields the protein CASSPSPGGATYEQYF.

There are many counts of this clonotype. In nucleotides, the CDR3 is TGTGCCAGCAGTTACTCGCGGGGGTTTAACAATGAGCAGTTCTTC. It specifies CASSYSRGFNNEQFF. The chain joins TRBV6-2 or TRBV6-3 to TRBJ2-1, with TRBD2 matching 7 bases. Germline V gives CDR1 MNHEY, CDR2 SVGEGT. With V trimmed by 0 bases and J by 5 bases, 4 bases remained unmatched. The CDR3 has 15 amino acids.

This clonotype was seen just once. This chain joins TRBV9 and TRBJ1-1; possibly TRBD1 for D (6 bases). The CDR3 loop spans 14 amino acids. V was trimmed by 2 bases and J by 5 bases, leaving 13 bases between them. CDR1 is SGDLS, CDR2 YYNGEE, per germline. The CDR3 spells CASSVQGTGTEAFF. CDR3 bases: TGTGCCAGCAGCGTCCAGGGGACGGGAACTGAAGCTTTCTTT.

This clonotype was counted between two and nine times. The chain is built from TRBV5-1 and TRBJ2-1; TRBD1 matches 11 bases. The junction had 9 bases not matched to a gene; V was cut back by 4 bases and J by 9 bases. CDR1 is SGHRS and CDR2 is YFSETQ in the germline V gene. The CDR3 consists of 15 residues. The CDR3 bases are TGCGCCAGCAGCCGGGGACAGGGGGACCATGGTGAGCAGTTCTTC. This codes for CASSRGQGDHGEQFF. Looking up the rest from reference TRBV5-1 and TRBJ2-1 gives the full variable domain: KAGVTQTPRYLIKTRGQQVTLSCSPISGHRSVSWYQQTPGQGLQFLFEYFSETQRNKGNFPGRFSGRQFSNSRSEMNVSTLELGDSALYLCASSRGQGDHGEQFFGPGTRLTVL.

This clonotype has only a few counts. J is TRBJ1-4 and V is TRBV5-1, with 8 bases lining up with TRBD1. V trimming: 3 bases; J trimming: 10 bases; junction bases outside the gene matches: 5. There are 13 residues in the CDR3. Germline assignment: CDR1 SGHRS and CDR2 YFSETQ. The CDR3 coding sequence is TGCGCCAGCAGCTGGCAGGGGGCACGAAAACTGTTTTTT. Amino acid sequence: CASSWQGARKLFF.

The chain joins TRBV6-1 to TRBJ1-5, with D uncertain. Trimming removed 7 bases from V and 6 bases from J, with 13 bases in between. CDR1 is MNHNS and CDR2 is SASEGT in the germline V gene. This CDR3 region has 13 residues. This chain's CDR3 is CASTETDIQPQHF. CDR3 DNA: TGTGCCAGCACCGAAACGGATATTCAGCCCCAGCATTTT.

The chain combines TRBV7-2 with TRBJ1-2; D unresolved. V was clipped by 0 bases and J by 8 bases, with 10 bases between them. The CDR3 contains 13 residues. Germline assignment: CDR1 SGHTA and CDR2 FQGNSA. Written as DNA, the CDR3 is TGTGCCAGCAGCTTAGCTGGTTTGGTGGGCTACACCTTC. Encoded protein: CASSLAGLVGYTF.

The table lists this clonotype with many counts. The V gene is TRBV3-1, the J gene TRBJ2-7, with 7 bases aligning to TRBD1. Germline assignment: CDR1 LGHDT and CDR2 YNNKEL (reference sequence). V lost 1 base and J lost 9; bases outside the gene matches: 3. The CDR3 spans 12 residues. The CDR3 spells CASSQGQGRQYF. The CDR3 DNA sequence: TGTGCCAGCAGCCAAGGACAGGGACGGCAGTACTTC.

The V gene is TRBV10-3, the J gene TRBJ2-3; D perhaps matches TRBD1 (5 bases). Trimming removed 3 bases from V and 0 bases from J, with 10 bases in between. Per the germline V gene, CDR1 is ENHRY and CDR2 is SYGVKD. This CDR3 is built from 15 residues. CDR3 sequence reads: CAISERGSSTDTQYF. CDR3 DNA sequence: TGTGCCATCAGTGAAAGGGGATCAAGCACAGATACGCAGTATTTT.

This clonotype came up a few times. As DNA, the CDR3 is TGCAGTGCTAGAGAGGTAGCGGCTAGTCGTAAAGATACGCAGTATTTT. Amino acids: CSAREVAASRKDTQYF. V and J are TRBV20-1 and TRBJ2-3; tentatively, D is TRBD2 (6 bases). Germline assignment: CDR1 DFQATT and CDR2 SNEGSKA (reference sequence). V gave up 0 bases and J gave up 5 bases, with 18 bases separating them. The CDR3 spans 16 residues.

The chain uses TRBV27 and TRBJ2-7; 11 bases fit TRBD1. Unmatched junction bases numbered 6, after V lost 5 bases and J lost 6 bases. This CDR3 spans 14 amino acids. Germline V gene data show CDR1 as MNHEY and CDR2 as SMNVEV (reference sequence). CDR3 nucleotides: TGTGCCAGCAGTCCCTGGGACAGGGGGGGCGAGCAGTACTTC. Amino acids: CASSPWDRGGEQYF.

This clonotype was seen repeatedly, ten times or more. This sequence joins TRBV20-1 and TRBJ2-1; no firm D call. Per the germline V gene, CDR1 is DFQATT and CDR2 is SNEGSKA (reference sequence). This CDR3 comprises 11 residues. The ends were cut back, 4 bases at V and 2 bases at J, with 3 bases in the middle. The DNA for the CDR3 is TGCAGTGCTACCCCCTACAATGAGCAGTTCTTC. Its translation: CSATPYNEQFF.

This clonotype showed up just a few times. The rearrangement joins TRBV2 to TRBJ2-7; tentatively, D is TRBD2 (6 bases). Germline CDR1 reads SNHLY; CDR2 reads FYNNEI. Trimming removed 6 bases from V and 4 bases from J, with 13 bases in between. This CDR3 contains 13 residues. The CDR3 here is CASSAPTRYEQYF. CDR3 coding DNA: TGTGCCAGCAGCGCTCCGACTAGGTACGAGCAGTACTTC.

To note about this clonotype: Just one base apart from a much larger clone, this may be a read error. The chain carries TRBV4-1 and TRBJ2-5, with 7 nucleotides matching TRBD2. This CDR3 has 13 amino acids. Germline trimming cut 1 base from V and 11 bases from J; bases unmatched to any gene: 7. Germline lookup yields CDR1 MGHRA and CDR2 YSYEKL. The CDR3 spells CASSQVAGVEQYF. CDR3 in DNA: TGCGCCAGCAGCCAAGTGGCGGGGGTTGAGCAGTACTTC.

The CDR3 DNA follows: TGTGCCAGCAGTTACTCGAGACTAGGGGGAGATACGCAGTATTTT. Translation gives CASSYSRLGGDTQYF. The chain links TRBV6-2 or TRBV6-3 to TRBJ2-3; possibly TRBD1 or TRBD2 for D (6 bases each). Trimming removed 0 bases from V and 5 bases from J, with 12 bases in between. Germline V gene lookup returns CDR1 MNHEY and CDR2 SVGEGT. The CDR3 totals 15 residues.

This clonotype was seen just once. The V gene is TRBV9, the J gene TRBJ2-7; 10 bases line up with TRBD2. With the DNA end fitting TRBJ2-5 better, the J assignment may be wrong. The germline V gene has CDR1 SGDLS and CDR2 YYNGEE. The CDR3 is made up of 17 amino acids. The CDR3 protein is CASSVGGLAAAGETQYF. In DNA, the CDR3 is TGTGCCAGCAGCGTAGGCGGACTAGCGGCCGCGGGGGAGACCCAGTACTTC.

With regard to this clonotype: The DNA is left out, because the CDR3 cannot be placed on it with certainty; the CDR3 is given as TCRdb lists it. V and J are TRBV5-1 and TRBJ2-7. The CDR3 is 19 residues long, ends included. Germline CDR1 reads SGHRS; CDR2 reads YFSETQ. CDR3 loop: CASSIYLCSVADSTYEQYF.

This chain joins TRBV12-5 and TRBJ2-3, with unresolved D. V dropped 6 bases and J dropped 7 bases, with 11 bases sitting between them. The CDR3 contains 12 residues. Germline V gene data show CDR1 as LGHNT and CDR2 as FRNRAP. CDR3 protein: CASGISRNTQYF. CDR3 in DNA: TGTGCTAGTGGCATAAGTCGAAATACGCAGTATTTT.